These T cell receptor beta chains were read from a single sample in a study of T cells in Graves' hyperthyroidism and ophthalmopathy. TCRdb itself ran the multiplex PCR reads through MiXCR, one entry per CDR3 protein. The sample holds about 540,000 distinct CDR3 sequences; roughly 50% are singletons and the top ten take 8% to 8.5%. Sequenced sample: peripheral blood or thyroid tissue (not recorded which). The receptors shown here come from a woman under 30 with Graves' hyperthyroidism. Each CDR3 is given with its conserved first and last residue. Each record gives: CDR3 DNA, CDR3 protein, J gene, clone size, V gene, D gene. A D gene is named only where the DNA matches it firmly. Only part of the rows carry a size: once, few, many, or a class if the clone is expanded.

TGCAGCGCTGGACAGGGCTATGGCTACACCTTC | CSAGQGYGYTF | TRBJ1-2 | many | TRBV29-1 | TRBD1
TGCGCCAGCAGCCAACGGACAGCCACCGGGGAGCTGTTTTTT | CASSQRTATGELFF | TRBJ2-2 | few | TRBV5-1 | .
TGCAGTGCTAGAGATCGTAGGGGCGGGGGTCAGCCCCAGCATTTT | CSARDRRGGGQPQHF | TRBJ1-5 | . | TRBV20-1 | .
TGTGCTAGCCCGAGTAGCGGGCACCAAGAGACCCAGTACTTC | CASPSSGHQETQYF | TRBJ2-5 | . | TRBV25-1 | TRBD2
TGCAGTGCCTCCCCTAGCGGGAGGGCCAGGGAGCAGTACTTC | CSASPSGRAREQYF | TRBJ2-7 | few | TRBV20-1 | TRBD2
TGTGCCAGCAGCTCCCCGGCAGGAACTAATGAAAAACTGTTTTTT | CASSSPAGTNEKLFF | TRBJ1-4 | . | TRBV7-8 | .
TGTGCCAGCAGCTTACATCGAGGGCTTGGCTACACCTTC | CASSLHRGLGYTF | TRBJ1-2 | few | TRBV7-8 | .
TGTGCCAGCAGTGACCTCGGGGGGCCCACTGAAGCTTTCTTT | CASSDLGGPTEAFF | TRBJ1-1 | . | TRBV25-1 | .
TGCAGCGTTGTTGCGGAATTGGACACTGAAAAACTGTTTTTT | CSVVAELDTEKLFF | TRBJ1-4 | . | TRBV29-1 | .
TGTGCCACCTCCAATAGCGGTCGCGGGGAGACCCAGTACTTC | CATSNSGRGETQYF | TRBJ2-5 | . | TRBV15 | .
TGTGCCAGCAGTGAAGAGGTGACTAGCATTTATTCGAACACCGGGGAGCTGTTTTTT | CASSEEVTSIYSNTGELFF | TRBJ2-2 | . | TRBV2 | TRBD2
TGTGCCCGGTTTGGGGACACCAGCACTGAAGCTTTCTTT | CARFGDTSTEAFF | TRBJ1-1 | . | TRBV19 | .
TGTGCCACCAGCAGAGTCGGACAGGGCTATGGCTACACCTTC | CATSRVGQGYGYTF | TRBJ1-2 | . | TRBV15 | TRBD1
TGTGCCAGCAGTGAGCCCGGGACCCTCCAAGAGACCCAGTACTTC | CASSEPGTLQETQYF | TRBJ2-5 | . | TRBV2 | .
TGTGCCAGCGTTGAAGACCAGGGGGGACCAACTGGCTACACCTTC | CASVEDQGGPTGYTF | TRBJ1-2 | . | TRBV25-1 | TRBD1
TGTGCCATCAGTGATCCGGACAGGGACTCTGAAGCTTTCTTT | CAISDPDRDSEAFF | TRBJ1-1 | . | TRBV10-3 | TRBD1
TGTGCCAGCAGCTTGGGGACCGGGACGCAGGCCTACGAGCAGTACTTC | CASSLGTGTQAYEQYF | TRBJ2-7 | . | TRBV7-9 | .
TGTGCCAGCAGTTACACCTCAGGGATAGATCAGCCCCAGCATTTT | CASSYTSGIDQPQHF | TRBJ1-5 | few | TRBV6-6 | .
TGTGCCATCAGTGAGACGGGTCCGGGGCCGAACTATGGCTACACCTTC | CAISETGPGPNYGYTF | TRBJ1-2 | . | TRBV10-3 | .
TGTGCCAGCAGTGAAACCAGGGAGCGGGAGTTAACCGAGCAGTACTTC | CASSETRERELTEQYF | TRBJ2-7 | . | TRBV2 | TRBD2
TGCAGCGTTGATGACAGGGGTAACACTGAAGCTTTCTTT | CSVDDRGNTEAFF | TRBJ1-1 | . | TRBV29-1 | TRBD1
TGTGCCAGCAGCTCCCCAGGGGAAGGGAGTGAAGCTTTCTTT | CASSSPGEGSEAFF | TRBJ1-1 | . | TRBV7-9 | .
TGCAGCGTGGCAGGTGAGATGGCCGGGGAGCTGTTTTTT | CSVAGEMAGELFF | TRBJ2-2 | . | TRBV29-1 | .
TGCAGCGTTTGGACAGGGACGGGTGAAGCTTTCTTT | CSVWTGTGEAFF | TRBJ1-1 | once | TRBV29-1 | TRBD1
TGTGCCATCAGTGAACCGGATTGGGGAAGGGGAAGCCAAGAGACCCAGTACTTC | CAISEPDWGRGSQETQYF | TRBJ2-5 | many | TRBV10-3 | .
TGTGCCAGCATGGGACAGGGCCTCGAGCCGTCCTCCGGGGCCTACGAGCAGTACTTC | CASMGQGLEPSSGAYEQYF | TRBJ2-7 | few | TRBV2 | TRBD1
TGTGCCCCGCTGGGAGTCTCCTACGAGCAGTACTTC | CAPLGVSYEQYF | TRBJ2-7 | . | TRBV7-2 | .
TGCGCCAGCAGCCACGGACTAGCGGGAGGCTCCTACGAGCAGTACTTC | CASSHGLAGGSYEQYF | TRBJ2-7 | few | TRBV5-5 | TRBD2